What follows is one T cell receptor (beta chain) and its context. The table lists this clonotype with many counts. The antigen this receptor binds is unknown. No clone much larger than this one lies a single base away; base qualities are absent. The sample comes from a study of T cells in Graves' hyperthyroidism and ophthalmopathy (dated 2019 in TCRdb). Context from the whole study: Peripheral blood was collected at initial diagnosis, before any treatment. TCR V-J signatures able to tell the groups apart were searched for in a discovery cohort of 100 patients, of whom 40 to 45 had Graves' ophthalmopathy and roughly 57 had stable Graves' hyperthyroidism. Prospective prediction of ophthalmopathy was tested in an independent validation cohort of 18 to 20 hyperthyroidism patients and 17 patients who later progressed to ophthalmopathy. The 80 to 100 discovery patients were randomly divided into training and test sets at a 7:3 ratio. In addition, the study compared T-cell repertoires in thyroid tissue and in blood from about six Graves' hyperthyroidism patients. After sampling, hyperthyroidism patients received methimazole starting at 30 mg daily, and ophthalmopathy patients received high-dose intravenous methylprednisolone. The paper describes TCR Vbeta CDR3 sequencing of about 140 peripheral blood samples, made up of 43 ophthalmopathy patients, 70 to 75 hyperthyroidism patients and roughly 17 progressor patients.

The TCR beta CDR3 regions were amplified from RNA transcripts. The TCR CDR3 was subjected to a first round of RT-PCR using the HTBI primer set and the Qiagen OneStep RT-PCR kit. A second multiplex PCR round built the libraries, followed by size selection and purification. Paired-end sequencing of the libraries was performed with 100 bp reads on an Illumina HiSeq2000. The authors' analysis ran thus. Raw data were processed with SOAPnuke, discarding reads with adapters, uncalled bases, mean Phred below 15, or no exact constant-primer or identifier match. High-quality paired reads were merged with COPE v1.2.5, and unique nucleotide sequences were defined as clonotypes. MiTCR v1.1 was used to align clonotypes to the IMGT TRBV, TRBD and TRBJ reference segments. The analysis included only V-J combinations with a frequency above 0.0001, which together covered 99% to 99.2% of the repertoires. The TCS score was defined as the ratio of F50 (clonal expansion) to E x V (chaos), calculated using BLOSUM62-based TCRdist between CDR3 peptides within each V-J. Welch's t-statistics and random forest reduced just over 500 V-J features to 13, which were used in a naive Bayes classifier (R e1071). TCRdb reran the public reads through fastp at Q25 and MiXCR, keeping productive beta chains. Every distinct CDR3 protein forms one entry, paired with its most common genes and DNA. TCRdb, not the authors, supplied the V and J calls. The sample table records nearly 250,000 distinct CDR3 sequences; 15% to 20% of these occur just once. Together, the top ten hold 28% of the sample.

What the study reported, not specific to this receptor: Sample size was not statistically predetermined, and blinding of investigators to group allocation was not performed. In cross-validation, a model built on a 13 V-J signature told ophthalmopathy apart from stable hyperthyroidism with 87.88% sensitivity and 81% to 82% specificity, and in testing the same model reached 80%/75%. In validation, the model predicted progression to ophthalmopathy a median of 6.5 months before onset, with 70% to 71% sensitivity and about 75% specificity. Most expanded thyroid clonotypes (frequency above 0.001) were also found in blood, which suggests that blood repertoires may mirror thyroid immune responses.

Taken from cysteine to phenylalanine, the CDR3 has 14 residues. Only the CDR3 DNA is retained, 42 bases long and in frame from the first base. Trimming removed 1 base from V and 6 bases from J, leaving 11 bases between the germline ends. According to the germline V gene, CDR1 reads LGHNA and CDR2 reads YSLEER. Moderately to severely active disease, a Clinical Activity Score of at least 3, a NOSPECS grade of at least 4, and a duration under 3 months were present in ophthalmopathy patients. Any patient with an uncontrolled infection, another autoimmune disease, pregnancy or lactation was excluded. Diagnoses relied on clinical symptoms, serum thyroxine and TRAb, thyroid ultrasound and orbital computed tomography. PBMCs were isolated from 10 ml of fresh peripheral blood by Ficoll-Paque density gradient centrifugation. Total RNA was extracted using Trizol reagent, and RNA quality was assessed on an Agilent 2100 Bioanalyzer.

This chain joins TRBV4-3 to TRBJ2-3; no D gene can be assigned with confidence. The receptor was derived from a woman under 30 with Graves' ophthalmopathy. The sequencing input was blood. The CDR3 reads CASSQALSSDTQYF. In nucleotide form, the sequence is TGCGCCAGCAGCCAAGCTCTCTCTTCCGATACGCAGTATTTT.